These 10 T cell receptor beta chains share one sample of origin, sequenced in a study of blood T cell repertoires in COVID-19. Generated by immunoSEQ multiplex PCR, the TCRdb table keeps only in-frame clones and is missing some. Of about 130,000 clones listed, around 88% were seen once; the top ten hold 10% to 13%. Sequencing was done on a sample of peripheral blood. The receptor source for this set is a man aged 50 to 60 with acute or convalescent COVID-19.

V usage is TRBV18 and J usage is TRBJ1-2; 8 nucleotides match TRBD1. The V gene's germline CDR1 is KGHSH and CDR2 LQKENI. The ends lost 4 bases at V and 7 bases at J; junction bases unmatched: 11. This CDR3 contains 15 residues. Here the CDR3 DNA reads TGTGCCAGCTCACGACCTAGGACAGGGAGGAGTGGCTACACCTTC. Translating gives CASSRPRTGRSGYTF. Full variable domain (rest looked up from reference TRBV18 and TRBJ1-2): NAGVMQNPRHLVRRRGQEARLRCSPMKGHSHVYWYRQLPEEGLKFMVYLQKENIIDESGMPKERFSAEFPKEGPSILRIQQVVRGDSAAYFCASSRPRTGRSGYTFGSGTRLTVV.

The chain is built from TRBV10-3 and TRBJ2-3, with TRBD2 matching over 13 bases. Per germline, CDR1 ENHRY and CDR2 SYGVKD. V trimming: 6 bases; J trimming: 2 bases; junction bases outside the gene matches: 14. The CDR3 is 19 amino acids. The CDR3 protein is CAIRPGLAGRKVHTDTQYF. For the CDR3, the DNA is TGTGCCATCAGGCCGGGACTAGCGGGGAGGAAGGTCCACACAGATACGCAGTATTTT.

The genes are TRBV27 and TRBJ1-2; 9 nucleotides match TRBD1. Looked up from germline, CDR1 is MNHEY and CDR2 is SMNVEV (reference sequence). CDR3 length: 14 amino acids. J lost 7 bases, V lost 5 bases, and 8 bases had no gene match. In DNA, the CDR3 is TGTGCCAGCAGTCTAACAGGGGGCTTAGGTGGCTACACCTTC. Translation gives CASSLTGGLGGYTF.

J is TRBJ1-6 and V is TRBV7-2, with D possibly TRBD1 on 5 matching bases. This CDR3 is 13 amino acids long. CDR1 and CDR2 (germline): SGHTA, FQGNSA. Trimming took 5 bases from V and 14 from J, leaving 16 bases between them. The CDR3 coding sequence is TGTGCCAGCAGCCTGGGGCCTATCGGAACCCTCCACTTT. It specifies CASSLGPIGTLHF.

This chain joins TRBV2 and TRBJ1-1; 10 nucleotides match TRBD1. Germline V gene sequence: CDR1 SNHLY, CDR2 FYNNEI. There are 14 residues in the CDR3. Trimming removed 5 bases from V and 3 bases from J; junction bases left unmatched: 3. The CDR3 nucleotides are TGTGCCAGCAGTCCGGGACAGGGGTACACTGAAGCTTTCTTT. Its translation: CASSPGQGYTEAFF.

This clone was seen just once. The genes are TRBV27 and TRBJ1-2; D not certain. The CDR3 runs to 15 residues. CDR1 is MNHEY, CDR2 SMNVEV, per germline (reference sequence). The germline V and J ends were trimmed by 2 bases and 0 bases, with 10 bases remaining between them. The CDR3 DNA follows: TGTGCCAGCAGTTTACGTCGAGGCCCTAACTATGGCTACACCTTC. Translating it yields CASSLRRGPNYGYTF.

This clone was counted a few times. The J gene is TRBJ1-1, the V gene TRBV2, with D possibly being TRBD1 (6 bases). V was pared by 8 bases and J by 0 bases, with 13 bases between. The CDR3 covers 14 residues. The germline gives CDR1 SNHLY, CDR2 FYNNEI. The CDR3 here is CASAEDSMNTEAFF. In DNA form, the CDR3 reads TGTGCCAGCGCGGAGGACAGCATGAACACTGAAGCTTTCTTT.

The V and J genes are TRBV5-1 and TRBJ1-2; 8 nucleotides agree with TRBD1. Germline CDR1 and CDR2: SGHRS and YFSETQ. V was pared by 4 bases and J by 5 bases, with 7 bases of the junction left unmatched. The CDR3 spans 14 residues. CDR3 sequence (DNA): TGCGCCAGCAGCCTGACAGGGGATGGGTATGGCTACACCTTC. The encoded protein is CASSLTGDGYGYTF.

The chain recombines TRBV15 with TRBJ2-1; TRBD2 agrees at 8 bases. After removal of 0 bases from V and 0 bases from J, the junction contained 13 bases not matched to a gene. There are 20 residues in the CDR3. The germline gives CDR1 LNHNV, CDR2 YYDKDF (reference sequence). In DNA, the CDR3 is TGTGCCACCAGCAGAGATCTGAGCGGGAGTTACCTCTCCTCCTACAATGAGCAGTTCTTC. The encoded protein is CATSRDLSGSYLSSYNEQFF.

V and J are TRBV6-4 and TRBJ1-6; 7 bases are a match to TRBD1. J was trimmed by 9 bases and V by 4 bases; bases with no gene match: 9. This CDR3 region has 15 residues. CDR1 MRHNA and CDR2 SNTAGT come from the germline V gene. The CDR3 DNA reads TGTGCCAGCAGTGTCTCGGCAGGGGGTAGTTCACCCCTCCACTTT. It yields the protein CASSVSAGGSSPLHF.